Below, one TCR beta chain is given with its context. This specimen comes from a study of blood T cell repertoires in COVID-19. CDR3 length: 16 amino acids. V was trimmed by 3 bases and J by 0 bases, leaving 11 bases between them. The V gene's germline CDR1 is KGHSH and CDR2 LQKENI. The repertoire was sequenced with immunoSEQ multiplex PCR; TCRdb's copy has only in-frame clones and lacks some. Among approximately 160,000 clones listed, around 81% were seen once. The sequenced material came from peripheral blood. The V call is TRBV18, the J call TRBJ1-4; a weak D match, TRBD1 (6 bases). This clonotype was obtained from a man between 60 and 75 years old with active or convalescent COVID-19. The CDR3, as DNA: TGTGCCAGCTCACCCACAGGGATCGCAACTAATGAAAAACTGTTTTTT. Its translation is CASSPTGIATNEKLFF.